The 5 T cell receptor beta chains reported below all come from one sample, sequenced in a study of vaccination effects on CD4 cells after COVID-19. Using viral peptide pools, the ViraFEST assay grew out antigen-specific CD4+ T cells prior to sequencing. Isolation of CD4+ T cells took place after approximately 10 days of culture. No vaccinee had earlier SARS-CoV-2 infection, and nucleocapsid antibodies were negative. Here immunoSEQ multiplex PCR was the method, and the copy in TCRdb shows in-frame clones only, minus some. The profile covers tens of thousands of clones, with approximately 70% appearing a single time and approximately 4% taken by the ten largest. These receptors lack a known antigen. The sequences come from CD4+ T cells from PBMCs cultured with HCoV-OC43 spike peptides, collected before COVID-19 vaccination. As for subset: HCoV-OC43 spike overlapping peptide pool stimulation. The source is a human donor who received a COVID-19 vaccine.

This chain links TRBV6-5 with TRBJ2-7; TRBD2 aligns across 7 bases. There are 14 residues in the CDR3. Losses at the gene ends were 4 bases for V and 3 bases for J; bases not matched to a gene: 6. CDR1 is MNHEY, CDR2 SVGAGI, per germline. The CDR3 coding sequence is TGTGCCAGCAGTTCCGGACGGGGGGACTACGAGCAGTACGTC. Residues: CASSSGRGDYEQYV.

V and J are TRBV6-5 and TRBJ2-1; no reliable D call. The CDR3 contains 12 residues. Trimming shortened V by 7 bases and J by 8 bases, and 12 bases separated the two germline ends. In germline, CDR1 is MNHEY, CDR2 SVGAGI. CDR3 loop: CASTAGPDEQFF. The CDR3 DNA sequence: TGTGCCAGCACGGCAGGTCCGGATGAGCAGTTCTTC.

The chain couples TRBV7-2 to TRBJ1-2; no clear D gene. CDR3 length: 14 residues. V was cut by 2 bases and J by 2 bases, with 9 bases left in between. The germline gives CDR1 SGHTA, CDR2 FQGNSA. The CDR3 DNA is TGTGCCAGCAGCTTATCGGCGGGCAACTATGGCTACACCTTC. Protein sequence: CASSLSAGNYGYTF.

V gene TRBV12-1 combines with J gene TRBJ2-1; the DNA was not compared with TRBD2, the D call given in the table. TRBV12-1 is a recognized pseudogene. This CDR3 has 17 amino acids. The CDR3 sequence: CASSTPVRGARYNEQFF. The CDR3 coding sequence is TGTGCCAGCAGCACCCCGGTCCGGGGGGCTCGATACAATGAGCAGTTCTTC.

This clone occurred a few times. V is TRBV28 and J is TRBJ1-5, with 9 nucleotides matching TRBD1. V shed 5 bases, J shed 6 bases, and the junction held 5 bases outside the gene matches. This CDR3 comprises 14 residues. CDR1 and CDR2 from the germline V gene are MDHEN and SYDVKM. The CDR3 here is CASSITGGVQPQHF. The CDR3 DNA sequence: TGTGCCAGCAGTATTACAGGGGGCGTTCAGCCCCAGCATTTT.